The rows below give T cell receptor beta chains drawn from one sample of a study of T cell responses to AZD1222 COVID-19 vaccine. Some clones are missing from TCRdb's copy, which holds only in-frame ones; the method was immunoSEQ multiplex PCR. The repertoire holds 180,000 or so clones, 70% to 90% seen once, with roughly 27% in the top ten. The sample in question was peripheral blood, obtained 28 days after the second AZD1222 dose. Every receptor here comes from an adult who received the AZD1222 COVID-19 vaccine. Each CDR3 is given with its conserved first and last residue. Fields, in order: V gene, J gene, D gene, clone size, CDR3 DNA, CDR3 protein. D genes are given only for firm matches. The listing skips clone size in some rows; elsewhere it reads once, few, many or a size class.

TRBV7-2,TRBJ1-5,TRBD1,-,TGTGCCAGCAGCCCAAACGCCGGGACAGCTAATCAGCCCCAGCATTTT,CASSPNAGTANQPQHF
TRBV29-1,TRBJ2-2,-,-,TGCAGCGTTGGGGCCCGGGTCGACACCGGGGAGCTGTTTTTT,CSVGARVDTGELFF
TRBV5-4,TRBJ1-5,-,-,TGTGCCAGCAGCCTTTATGGGGGTCCGCAGGGGCCCCAGCATTTT,CASSLYGGPQGPQHF
TRBV7-6,TRBJ1-1,-,-,TGTGCCAGCAGCTTAGAGGGGGTGGGGACGGCGAACACTGAAGCTTTCTTT,CASSLEGVGTANTEAFF
TRBV27,TRBJ2-5,-,-,TGTGCCAGCAGTTTCTCGTGGCGGGGAGAGACCCAGTACTTC,CASSFSWRGETQYF
TRBV19,TRBJ2-3,TRBD2,once,TGTGCCACCGGCCACCCTAGGGATCGGCTAGCGGGAAGCACAGATACGCAGTATTTT,CATGHPRDRLAGSTDTQYF
TRBV4-3,TRBJ2-7,TRBD2,-,TGCGCCAGCAGCCAAGCGGGGACTAGCGGGGCAGACGAGCAGTACTTC,CASSQAGTSGADEQYF
TRBV5-5,TRBJ2-7,-,-,TGTGCCAGCAGCTTCAACTCCGAGCAGTACTTC,CASSFNSEQYF
TRBV19,TRBJ2-1,TRBD1,once,TGTGCCAGTAGTATCCTCGGACAGGGGCCGGGCAATGAGCAGTTCTTC,CASSILGQGPGNEQFF
TRBV7-9,TRBJ2-3,-,-,TGTGCCAGCAGCTTCCGGGACAGCACAGATACGCAGTATTTT,CASSFRDSTDTQYF
TRBV11-2,TRBJ1-5,TRBD1,-,TGTGCCAGCAGCCCCGGACAGGCCAATCAGCCCCAGCATTTT,CASSPGQANQPQHF
TRBV6-6,TRBJ2-7,-,-,TGTGCCAGCAAACCACCGGATCGTACCTACGAGCAGTACTTC,CASKPPDRTYEQYF
TRBV7-2,TRBJ2-1,-,-,TGTGCCAGCAGCTTGACAGCCCCGAATTGGCAGCAGTTCTTC,CASSLTAPNWQQFF
TRBV25-1,TRBJ2-7,-,-,TGTGCCAGCAGTGGGACCGTCTCCTACGAGCAGTACTTC,CASSGTVSYEQYF
TRBV7-9,TRBJ2-5,-,-,TGTGCCAGCAGCCGTATCCGGGATGGAGAGACCCAGTACTTC,CASSRIRDGETQYF
TRBV7-9,TRBJ2-7,-,-,TGTGCCAGCAGCTCACCCGCGGGATCTATCCACGAGCAGTACTTC,CASSSPAGSIHEQYF
TRBV7-6,TRBJ2-2,TRBD2,-,TGTGCCAGCACTCCCTCGGGGGGGCTATCGGGGGAGCTGTTTTTT,CASTPSGGLSGELFF
TRBV7-9,TRBJ1-4,TRBD1,-,TGTGCCAGCAGCCCGGGACAGGGGAACAATGAAAAACTGTTTTTT,CASSPGQGNNEKLFF
TRBV30,TRBJ1-4,-,-,TGTGCCTGGAGTTGGACTTCCTCCGGGAATGAAAAACTGTTTTTT,CAWSWTSSGNEKLFF
TRBV2,TRBJ2-7,TRBD1,once,TGTGCCAGCAGGGACAGGGTGGACGAGCAGTACTTC,CASRDRVDEQYF
TRBV7-3,TRBJ2-2,-,-,TGTGCCAGCAGCCCTAACGCGGTCACCGGGGAGCTGTTTTTT,CASSPNAVTGELFF
TRBV28,TRBJ2-7,TRBD2,-,TGTGCCAGCAGAACTCCGGGACTATACGAGCAGTACTTC,CASRTPGLYEQYF
TRBV28,TRBJ1-2,-,-,TGTGCCAGCAGTTTGGCGGGGTCCGGGAGAGGCTACACCTTC,CASSLAGSGRGYTF
TRBV6-2/TRBV6-3,TRBJ2-1,-,-,TGTGCCAGCAGTTACCACAGCTCTCCCACTAATGAGCAGTTCTTC,CASSYHSSPTNEQFF
TRBV27,TRBJ1-5,-,-,TGTGCCAGCATGGGCATGACAGTGGGGGACAATCAGCCCCAGCATTTT,CASMGMTVGDNQPQHF
TRBV6-5,TRBJ2-7,-,few,TGTGCCAGCAGTTTAGGGGCCGGACTAGAGCAGTACTTC,CASSLGAGLEQYF
TRBV7-2,TRBJ2-7,-,few,TGTGCCAGCAGCGCCTTCCAGGTGAGCGAGCAGTACTTC,CASSAFQVSEQYF
TRBV29-1,TRBJ1-1,-,-,TGCAGCGTACCCCCGGGGGGGCGGGGGGCTTTCTTT,CSVPPGGRGAFF
TRBV5-4,TRBJ2-5,-,-,TGTGCCAGCAGCCCGGGACCACAAGAGACCCAGTACTTC,CASSPGPQETQYF
TRBV3-1/TRBV3-2,TRBJ1-4,TRBD1,once,TGTGCCAAGATGAAATACAGGGGCCCCACCACAAATGAAAAACTGTTTTTT,CAKMKYRGPTTNEKLFF
TRBV5-4,TRBJ2-5,-,-,TGTGCCAGCAGCTTGTATGGACAGCAAGAGACCCAGTACTTC,CASSLYGQQETQYF
TRBV6-2/TRBV6-3,TRBJ1-5,-,-,TGTGCCAGCAGTCCCGACGGTGGAAGAGGCAATCAGCCCCAGCATTTT,CASSPDGGRGNQPQHF
TRBV29-1,TRBJ2-5,TRBD1,-,TGCAGCGCGACAGGGCAACAAGAGACCCAGTACTTC,CSATGQQETQYF
TRBV7-2,TRBJ2-1,TRBD1,-,TGTGCCAGCAGCCCCGGGACAGGGCCCTACAATGAGCAGTTCTTC,CASSPGTGPYNEQFF
TRBV6-2/TRBV6-3,TRBJ2-5,-,-,TGTGCCAGCAGTGGGCAGGACCAAGAGACCCAGTACTTC,CASSGQDQETQYF
TRBV5-1,TRBJ2-3,-,-,TGCGCCAGCAGCGGTTCGGCAGGGACGTATTTT,CASSGSAGTYF
TRBV19,TRBJ1-4,-,-,TGTGCCAGTAGTATAGTAGCGGCCACTAATGAAAAACTGTTTTTT,CASSIVAATNEKLFF
TRBV7-6,TRBJ1-3,-,-,TGTGCCAGCAGCTCCGGAGGGCTTACGTTTGGAAACACCATATATTTT,CASSSGGLTFGNTIYF
TRBV4-2,TRBJ1-2,-,-,TGTGCCAGCAGCCAAGGGACGTATGGCTACACCTTC,CASSQGTYGYTF
TRBV12-3/TRBV12-4,TRBJ1-3,-,-,TGTGCCAGCAGACCGTCTGGAAACACCATATATTTT,CASRPSGNTIYF
TRBV7-2,TRBJ2-2,TRBD1,-,TGTGCCAGCAGCCCACGGGACAGGGGGCCCGGGGAGCTGTTTTTT,CASSPRDRGPGELFF
TRBV7-2,TRBJ2-1,-,-,TGTGCCAGCAGCACCACTAATGTCCACAATGAGCAGTTCTTC,CASSTTNVHNEQFF
TRBV28,TRBJ1-3,-,-,TGTGCCAGCACACCCCCTAGGGTTGGTGGAAACACCATATATTTT,CASTPPRVGGNTIYF
TRBV5-1,TRBJ2-7,-,-,TGCGCCAGCAGTTCCCAGGACGGTCTTGGCGAGCAGTACTTC,CASSSQDGLGEQYF
TRBV7-8,TRBJ2-1,TRBD1,once,TGTGCCAGCAGCTTGCAGGGGGTAAGCTCCTACAATGAGCAGTTCTTC,CASSLQGVSSYNEQFF
TRBV30,TRBJ1-2,-,once,TGTGCCTGGAGTCCACCCGGACAAAACTATGGCTACACCTTC,CAWSPPGQNYGYTF
TRBV29-1,TRBJ2-3,-,-,TGCAGCGGCTCAGGGGAATCTAGCACAGATACGCAGTATTTT,CSGSGESSTDTQYF
TRBV7-2,TRBJ2-7,TRBD1,-,TGTGCCAGCAGCTTGCAGACAGGGCAACCCTACGAGCAGTACTTC,CASSLQTGQPYEQYF
TRBV27,TRBJ2-3,-,-,TGTGCCAGCAGTTTACGGCGGGGAGGCACAGATACGCAGTATTTT,CASSLRRGGTDTQYF
TRBV6-5,TRBJ1-6,-,-,TGTGCCAGCAGTTACCCGGAGTATAATTCACCCCTCCACTTT,CASSYPEYNSPLHF
TRBV19,TRBJ2-7,-,-,TGTGCCAGTAGTATATTGAACTCCTACGAGCAGTACTTC,CASSILNSYEQYF
TRBV2,TRBJ1-1,-,-,TGTGCCAGCAGTGACAGGACTGAAGCTTTCTTT,CASSDRTEAFF
TRBV9,TRBJ2-5,-,-,TGTGCCAGCAGCGTAGGTCCGGTCACTCAAGAGACCCAGTACTTC,CASSVGPVTQETQYF
TRBV27,TRBJ2-3,TRBD2,-,TGTGCCAGCAGTTGGGGCGGGAGCGCAGATACGCAGTATTTT,CASSWGGSADTQYF